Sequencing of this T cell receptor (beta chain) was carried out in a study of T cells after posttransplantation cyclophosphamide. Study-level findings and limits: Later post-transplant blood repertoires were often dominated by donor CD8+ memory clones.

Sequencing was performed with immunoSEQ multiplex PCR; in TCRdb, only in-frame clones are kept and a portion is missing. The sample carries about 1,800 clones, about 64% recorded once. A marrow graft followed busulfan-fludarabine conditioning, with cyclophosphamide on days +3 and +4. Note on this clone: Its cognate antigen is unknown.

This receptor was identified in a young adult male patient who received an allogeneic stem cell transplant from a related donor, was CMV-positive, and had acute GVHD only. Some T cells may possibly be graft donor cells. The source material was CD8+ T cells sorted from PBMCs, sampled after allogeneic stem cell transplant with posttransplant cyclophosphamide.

The CDR3 reads CASSSPGALDTQYF. DNA for the CDR3: TGTGCCAGCAGCTCGCCAGGGGCCTTGGATACGCAGTATTTT. This chain connects TRBV11-3 to TRBJ2-3, with a tentative D call TRBD1 (6 bases). Trimming removed 4 bases at V and 6 bases at J, with 14 bases between. CDR1 and CDR2 from the germline V gene are SGHNT and YENEEA. The length of the CDR3 is 14 residues.